These 32 T cell receptor beta chains share one sample of origin, sequenced in a study of control samples from healthy donors and cancer patients. Sequenced by immunoSEQ multiplex PCR; TCRdb stores in-frame clones only, minus some. The data show some 250,000 clones, with roughly 82% seen just once and roughly 14% held by the top ten. Sequences were obtained from PBMCs. The source of these receptors is a woman aged 60-70 years with lung cancer.

This clone was seen a few times. The V call is TRBV11-2, the J call TRBJ1-2; unclear D gene. Trimming took off 5 bases at V and 0 bases at J, with 16 bases between the two ends. This CDR3 contains 16 residues. Germline CDR1 is SGHAT and CDR2 is FQNNGV. Here the CDR3 DNA reads TGTGCCAGCAGCCCCCGACGGATACCCGCTAACTATGGCTACACCTTC. Translated, it gives CASSPRRIPANYGYTF. Full variable domain (rest looked up from reference TRBV11-2 and TRBJ1-2): EAGVAQSPRYKIIEKRQSVAFWCNPISGHATLYWYQQILGQGPKLLIQFQNNGVVDDSQLPKDRFSAERLKGVDSTLKIQPAKLEDSAVYLCASSPRRIPANYGYTFGSGTRLTVV.

On this clone itself: Different DNA sequences within this sample yield the same CDR3. This chain uses TRBV12-3 or TRBV12-4 with TRBJ1-2; tentatively, D is TRBD1 (5 bases). This CDR3 comprises 12 residues. V lost 2 bases, J lost 5 bases, and 6 bases lay in between. CDR3: CASSLQGYGYTF. Here the CDR3 DNA reads TGTGCCAGCAGTTTACAGGGTTATGGCTACACCTTC.

The genes are TRBV15 and TRBJ2-1, with D tentatively TRBD1 (5 bases). This CDR3 has 13 amino acids. The germline V and J ends were trimmed by 5 bases and 0 bases, with 5 bases remaining between them. Germline V gene sequence: CDR1 LNHNV, CDR2 YYDKDF (reference sequence). CDR3 in amino acids: CATSQGSYNEQFF. Written as DNA, the CDR3 is TGTGCCACCAGCCAGGGCTCCTACAATGAGCAGTTCTTC. The variable domain in full, completed from reference TRBV15 and TRBJ2-1, reads DAMVIQNPRYQVTQFGKPVTLSCSQTLNHNVMYWYQQKSSQAPKLLFHYYDKDFNNEADTPDNFQSRRPNTSFCFLDIRSPGLGDTAMYLCATSQGSYNEQFFGPGTRLTVL.

The V gene is TRBV6-2 or TRBV6-3, the J gene TRBJ1-6; D ambiguous. Trimming stripped 0 bases from V and 18 bases from J, with 30 bases between. The CDR3 runs 18 residues. The germline V gene encodes CDR1 MNHEY and CDR2 SVGEGT. The CDR3 sequence is CASSYSGDPASPHGLHHF. The CDR3 DNA reads TGTGCCAGCAGTTACTCTGGAGATCCGGCGTCCCCCCACGGCCTACACCACTTT.

The V gene is TRBV6-6, the J gene TRBJ2-1; D gene ambiguous. Trimming stripped 2 bases from V and 5 bases from J, with 4 bases between. The germline gives CDR1 MNHNY, CDR2 SVGAGI (reference sequence). CDR3 length: 12 residues. CDR3 sequence: CASSYLDNEQFF. Here the CDR3 DNA reads TGTGCCAGCAGTTACCTGGACAATGAGCAGTTCTTC.

The chain carries TRBV5-6 and TRBJ1-5; the D gene is possibly TRBD1 (5 bases). Germline V gene lookup returns CDR1 SGHDT and CDR2 YYEEEE. V lost 2 bases and J lost 6, with 12 bases in between. This CDR3 is built from 14 residues. In DNA form, the CDR3 reads TGTGCCAGCAGCTTTGGCCTTGGGGGTCAGCCCCAGCATTTT. As protein: CASSFGLGGQPQHF.

The V call is TRBV3-1 (or the pseudogene TRBV3-2), the J call TRBJ1-1; D may be TRBD1 (6 bases). Between the trimmed V and J ends, which lost 4 bases and 10 bases, there was a span of 16 bases. There are 13 residues in the CDR3. Germline loops: CDR1 LGHDT, CDR2 YNNKEL (reference sequence). In DNA form, the CDR3 reads TGTGCCAGCAGCCCTCTCAGGGGCCGTGTAGCTTTCTTT. Its translation: CASSPLRGRVAFF.

This chain links TRBV4-2 with TRBJ2-2, with 7 bases matching TRBD1. Unmatched junction bases numbered 8, after V lost 4 bases and J lost 0 bases. Germline CDR1 LGHNA, CDR2 YNFKEQ. The CDR3 sequence is 17 residues long. CDR3 DNA sequence: TGTGCCAGCAGCCCCTCCCAGGGGGAACCGAACACCGGGGAGCTGTTTTTT. Encoded protein: CASSPSQGEPNTGELFF.

The chain employs TRBV28 and TRBJ1-1, with D possibly TRBD1 on 5 matching bases. V lost 6 bases and J 10 bases, leaving 12 bases between the germline ends. This CDR3 comprises 11 residues. CDR1 and CDR2 (germline): MDHEN, SYDVKM. The CDR3 sequence is CASSTGTSAFF. CDR3 coding DNA: TGTGCCAGCAGCACCGGGACCTCAGCTTTCTTT.

V and J are TRBV4-1 and TRBJ2-1; D call uncertain. The CDR3 runs 15 residues. V was shortened by 0 bases and J by 8 bases, with 14 bases between the two germline ends. CDR1 and CDR2 (germline): MGHRA, YSYEKL. The CDR3 DNA reads TGCGCCAGCAGCCAAGAAGGGTATACCATGGATGAGCAGTTCTTC. Its protein product is CASSQEGYTMDEQFF.

This clone was counted a single time. The genes are TRBV6-1 and TRBJ1-1; D is ambiguous. V lost 3 bases and J 3 bases, leaving 11 bases between the germline ends. The CDR3 runs 14 residues. Germline-derived CDR1 and CDR2 are MNHNS and SASEGT. The CDR3 loop is CASSDVSSYTEAFF. Written as DNA, the CDR3 is TGTGCCAGCAGTGATGTGTCTTCGTACACTGAAGCTTTCTTT.

This clone was seen only once. V usage is TRBV27 and J usage is TRBJ2-1, with D unresolved. This CDR3 has 13 amino acids. The germline V and J ends were trimmed by 3 bases and 6 bases, with 9 bases remaining between them. Germline V gene lookup returns CDR1 MNHEY and CDR2 SMNVEV (reference sequence). CDR3 bases: TGTGCCAGCAGTTTGGCAGGTAGCAATGAGCAGTTCTTC. This gives the protein CASSLAGSNEQFF.

This rearrangement joins TRBV19 to TRBJ1-6; maybe TRBD1 (6 bases). Germline V gene sequence: CDR1 LNHDA, CDR2 SQIVND (reference sequence). Trimming cost V 6 bases and J 5 bases, with 17 bases left between them. CDR3 length: 16 residues. CDR3 region: CASRPYRVPNNSPLHF. CDR3 DNA: TGTGCCAGTAGGCCCTACAGGGTCCCGAATAATTCACCCCTCCACTTT.

The genes are TRBV4-1 and TRBJ2-7; D unresolved. The CDR3 is 13 residues long. V was clipped by 1 base and J by 6 bases, with 10 bases between them. Germline V CDR1 and CDR2: MGHRA, YSYEKL. CDR3 nucleotide sequence: TGCGCCAGCAGCCAAGGTTGGAACGGCGAGCAGTACTTC. Its protein product is CASSQGWNGEQYF.

The chain links TRBV12-3 or TRBV12-4 to TRBJ2-5; perhaps TRBD2 as D (7 bases). The CDR3 has 13 residues. The CDR3 DNA is TGTGGCGGAGGCGGGGGCAAACAAGAGACCCAGTACTTC. Translated: CGGGGGKQETQYF.

This clone was seen many times. As DNA, the CDR3 is TGTGCCAGCTCACCCTCAGACAGAGCCCTCAATGAGCAGTTCTTC. Its protein product is CASSPSDRALNEQFF. The gene calls are TRBV18 and TRBJ2-1, with D maybe TRBD1 (5 bases). V dropped 3 bases and J dropped 6 bases, with 15 bases sitting between them. Germline-derived CDR1 and CDR2 are KGHSH and LQKENI. This CDR3 region has 15 residues.

The V gene is TRBV5-1, the J gene TRBJ2-1; 11 bases agree with TRBD1. The V gene's germline CDR1 is SGHRS and CDR2 YFSETQ. The V and J ends lost 7 bases and 4 bases, in that order; junction bases with no gene match: 7. The CDR3 extends over 15 amino acids. In DNA, the CDR3 is TGCGCCAGCCTAACCGGGACAGGGGGTTACAATGAGCAGTTCTTC. Residues: CASLTGTGGYNEQFF.

This clone was counted between two and nine times. The rearrangement uses TRBV5-1 and TRBJ1-2; 12 bases line up with TRBD1. The germline V gene encodes CDR1 SGHRS and CDR2 YFSETQ. This CDR3 has 14 residues. Trimming took 4 bases from V and 8 from J; bases not matched to a gene: 6. The CDR3 loop is CASSDGTGGTGYTF. The CDR3 DNA sequence: TGCGCCAGCAGCGATGGGACAGGGGGCACCGGCTACACCTTC.

The rearrangement joins TRBV2 to TRBJ1-5; D may be TRBD1 (5 bases). V was shortened by 7 bases and J by 1 base, with 14 bases between the two germline ends. Germline V gene data show CDR1 as SNHLY and CDR2 as FYNNEI. The CDR3 runs to 15 residues. The CDR3 reads CASKGQSSSNQPQHF. CDR3 coding DNA: TGTGCCAGCAAGGGGCAATCCTCAAGCAATCAGCCCCAGCATTTT. The complete variable domain, with remaining parts taken from reference TRBV2 and TRBJ1-5, reads EPEVTQTPSHQVTQMGQEVILRCVPISNHLYFYWYRQILGQKVEFLVSFYNNEISEKSEIFDDQFSVERPDGSNFTLKIRSTKLEDSAMYFCASKGQSSSNQPQHFGDGTRLSIL.

There are a few counts of this clone. This sequence joins TRBV6-1 and TRBJ1-5, with no clear D. The V gene lost 1 base and the J gene lost 0 bases, with 4 bases spanning the gap. This CDR3 has 14 residues. Germline CDR1 reads MNHNS; CDR2 reads SASEGT. The CDR3 DNA reads TGTGCCAGCAGTGAAGGCCCTAGCAATCAGCCCCAGCATTTT. Its translation: CASSEGPSNQPQHF.

The chain couples TRBV27 to TRBJ2-7; D is perhaps TRBD2 (5 bases). The germline CDR1 and CDR2 sequences are MNHEY and SMNVEV (reference sequence). V was pared by 6 bases and J by 4 bases, with 19 bases between. This CDR3 has 15 amino acids. Here the CDR3 DNA reads TGTGCCAGCAGCCGACCTACTACGCGGGTTTACGAGCAGTACTTC. Translation gives CASSRPTTRVYEQYF.

The gene calls are TRBV20-1 and TRBJ2-5; D is unclear. Germline CDR1 reads DFQATT; CDR2 reads SNEGSKA (reference sequence). The V end was cut by 3 bases, the J end by 5 bases, with 4 bases between. There are 10 residues in the CDR3. CDR3 DNA sequence: TGCAGTGCTAGGACGGAGACCCAGTACTTC. It yields the protein CSARTETQYF.

The chain's CDR3 is CASSPRQDNEKLFF. The CDR3 bases are TGTGCCAGCAGCCCCCGACAGGACAATGAAAAACTGTTTTTT. The V call is TRBV7-3, the J call TRBJ1-4, with a tentative D call TRBD1 (6 bases). V was cut by 5 bases and J by 5 bases, with 12 bases left in between. CDR3 length: 14 amino acids. Germline V gene lookup returns CDR1 SGHTA and CDR2 FQGTGA. Based on the CDR3 plus reference TRBV7-3 and TRBJ1-4, the full variable domain is GAGVSQTPSNKVTEKGKYVELRCDPISGHTALYWYRQSLGQGPEFLIYFQGTGAADDSGLPNDRFFAVRPEGSVSTLKIQRTERGDSAVYLCASSPRQDNEKLFFGSGTQLSVL.

This chain connects TRBV10-2 to TRBJ1-5, with D possibly matching TRBD1 (5 bases). The CDR3 runs 19 residues. V lost 6 bases and J 0 bases, leaving 24 bases between the germline ends. The germline V gene has CDR1 WSHSY and CDR2 SAAADI. DNA for the CDR3: TGCGCCAGCAGCAGGCAGAAGGGACTCCTACCTTTTAGCAATCAGCCCCAGCATTTT. Translated: CASSRQKGLLPFSNQPQHF.

This clone was observed a handful of times. V and J are TRBV28 and TRBJ1-6, with D perhaps matching TRBD1 (6 bases). This CDR3 contains 13 residues. Per the germline V gene, CDR1 is MDHEN and CDR2 is SYDVKM. V lost 3 bases to trimming and J lost 10 bases, with 10 bases between them. CDR3 loop: CASSFQGYSPLHF. The CDR3 DNA is TGTGCCAGCAGTTTTCAGGGGTACTCACCCCTCCACTTT.

V is TRBV28 and J is TRBJ1-5, with a tentative D call TRBD1 (5 bases). Germline assignment: CDR1 MDHEN and CDR2 SYDVKM. The CDR3 is 16 residues long. V lost 6 bases and J lost 7, with 22 bases in between. CDR3 protein: CASREGQGTFKQPQHF. The CDR3 region has the DNA TGTGCCAGCAGGGAAGGCCAGGGTACTTTTAAACAGCCCCAGCATTTT.

V and J are TRBV19 and TRBJ2-2; 10 nucleotides agree with TRBD2. After removal of 3 bases from V and 6 bases from J, the junction contained 7 bases not matched to a gene. Germline assignment: CDR1 LNHDA and CDR2 SQIVND (reference sequence). The CDR3 has 16 residues. The CDR3 is CASSIILAGAAGELFF. The CDR3 DNA reads as TGTGCCAGTAGTATCATTCTAGCGGGAGCGGCCGGGGAGCTGTTTTTT.

The genes are TRBV25-1 and TRBJ1-5; 10 bases agree with TRBD1. V dropped 0 bases and J dropped 10; count of bases not matched to a gene: 9. This CDR3 region has 16 residues. The germline gives CDR1 MGHDK, CDR2 SYGVNS. In nucleotides, the CDR3 is TGTGCCAGCAGTGAATATTCCGGACAGGGGGTAGGACCCCAGCATTTT. This codes for CASSEYSGQGVGPQHF.

This clone appeared a single time. This chain links TRBV24-1 with TRBJ2-5; no reliable D call. The ends were cut back, 2 bases at V and 0 bases at J, with 6 bases in the middle. The CDR3 is 14 residues long. CDR1 is KGHDR and CDR2 is SFDVKD in the germline V gene. CDR3 DNA sequence: TGTGCCACCAGTGATTCCGGTTACCAAGAGACCCAGTACTTC. Translating gives CATSDSGYQETQYF.

The gene calls are TRBV4-1 and TRBJ2-7; the D gene is possibly TRBD2 (5 bases). The V and J ends lost 0 bases and 7 bases respectively, with 13 bases between them. The germline CDR1 and CDR2 sequences are MGHRA and YSYEKL. CDR3 size: 14 residues. CDR3 nucleotides: TGCGCCAGCAGCCAAGATGGCCTCTGGGAGGAGCAGTACTTC. It encodes CASSQDGLWEEQYF.

The chain employs TRBV2 and TRBJ1-1; D is possibly TRBD1 (6 bases). The length of the CDR3 is 14 residues. V gave up 8 bases and J gave up 4 bases, with 17 bases separating them. Germline V gene lookup returns CDR1 SNHLY and CDR2 FYNNEI. CDR3: CASREQGRGTEAFF. The DNA for the CDR3 is TGTGCCAGCCGAGAACAGGGAAGGGGCACTGAAGCTTTCTTT.

The rearrangement joins TRBV15 to TRBJ2-7; TRBD2 matches at 8 bases. V gave up 0 bases and J gave up 4 bases; unmatched junction bases: 11. This CDR3 comprises 17 residues. Germline assignment: CDR1 LNHNV and CDR2 YYDKDF (reference sequence). The CDR3 DNA is TGTGCCACCAGCAGAGATCGGGGGAATAGCGGGGCATACGAGCAGTACTTC. This sequence encodes CATSRDRGNSGAYEQYF. Combining the CDR3 with reference TRBV15 and TRBJ2-7 gives the whole variable domain DAMVIQNPRYQVTQFGKPVTLSCSQTLNHNVMYWYQQKSSQAPKLLFHYYDKDFNNEADTPDNFQSRRPNTSFCFLDIRSPGLGDTAMYLCATSRDRGNSGAYEQYFGPGTRLTVT.